This TCR beta chain was identified during a study of cytomegalovirus exposure and HLA in healthy donors. The method was immunoSEQ multiplex PCR; TCRdb's version includes in-frame clones alone and lacks a portion of them. The sample records tens of thousands of clones, approximately 93% being singletons. The origin of this receptor is a young woman in good health and CMV-seronegative. The source material was PBMCs.

CDR3 amino acids: CAISTGTPPYEQFF. Written as DNA, the CDR3 is TGTGCCATCAGTACGGGGACTCCCCCCTATGAGCAGTTCTTC. The chain is built from TRBV10-3 and TRBJ2-1; maybe TRBD2 (6 bases). The CDR3 spans 14 residues. Germline loops: CDR1 ENHRY, CDR2 SYGVKD. V was trimmed by 5 bases and J by 8 bases, leaving 16 bases between them.